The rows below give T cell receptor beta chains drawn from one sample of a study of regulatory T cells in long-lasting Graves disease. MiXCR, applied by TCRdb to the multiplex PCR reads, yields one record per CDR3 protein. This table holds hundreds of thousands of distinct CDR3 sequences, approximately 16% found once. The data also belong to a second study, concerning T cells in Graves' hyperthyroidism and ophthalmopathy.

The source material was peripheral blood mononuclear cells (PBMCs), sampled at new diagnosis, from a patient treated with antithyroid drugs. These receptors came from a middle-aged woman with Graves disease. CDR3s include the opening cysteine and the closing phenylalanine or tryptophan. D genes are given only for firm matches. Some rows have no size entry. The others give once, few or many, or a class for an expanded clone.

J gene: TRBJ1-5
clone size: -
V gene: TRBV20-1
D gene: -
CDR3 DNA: TGCAGTGCTACGACGAGGGGGGTTCAGCCCCAGCATTTT
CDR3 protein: CSATTRGVQPQHF

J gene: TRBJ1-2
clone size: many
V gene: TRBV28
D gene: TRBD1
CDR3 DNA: TGTGCCAGCAGTTTTCCCCGAGGCCCTCCGGGACAGGGTGGCCCTAACTATGGCTACACCTTC
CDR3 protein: CASSFPRGPPGQGGPNYGYTF

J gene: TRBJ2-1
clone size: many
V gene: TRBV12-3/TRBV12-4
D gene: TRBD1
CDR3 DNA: TGTGCCAGCAGAACCGGGACAGGGGATTGGAATGAGCAGTTCTTC
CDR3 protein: CASRTGTGDWNEQFF

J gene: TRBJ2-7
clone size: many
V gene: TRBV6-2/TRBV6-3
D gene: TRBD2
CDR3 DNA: TGTGCCAGCAGTGGCAGGACTAGCGGGAGATACGAGCAGTACTTC
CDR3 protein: CASSGRTSGRYEQYF

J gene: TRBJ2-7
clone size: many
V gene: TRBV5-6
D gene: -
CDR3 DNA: TGTGCCAGCAGCTTGAACTCCGCCTACGAGCAGTACTTC
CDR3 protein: CASSLNSAYEQYF

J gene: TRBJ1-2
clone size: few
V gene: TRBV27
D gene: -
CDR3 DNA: TGTGCCAGCAGTGAGGGGCGAGACTATGGCTACACCTTC
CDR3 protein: CASSEGRDYGYTF

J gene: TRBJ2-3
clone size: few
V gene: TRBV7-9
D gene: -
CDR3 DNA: TGTGCCAGCAGCCCCGATAGCGACTACACAGATACGCAGTATTTT
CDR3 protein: CASSPDSDYTDTQYF

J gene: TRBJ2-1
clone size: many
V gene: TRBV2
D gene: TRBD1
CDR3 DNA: TGTGCCAGCAGTTTGATACAGGGGAGATACAATGAGCAGTTCTTC
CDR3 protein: CASSLIQGRYNEQFF

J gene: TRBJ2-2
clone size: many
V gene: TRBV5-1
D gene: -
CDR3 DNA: TGCGCCAGCAGCTTGGCCTGGGGACAAAACACCGGGGAGCTGTTTTTT
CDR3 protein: CASSLAWGQNTGELFF

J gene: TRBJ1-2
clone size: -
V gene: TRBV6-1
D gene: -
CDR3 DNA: TGTGCCAGCACCTACTTGGGGGCTTCTAGCTACACCTTC
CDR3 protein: CASTYLGASSYTF

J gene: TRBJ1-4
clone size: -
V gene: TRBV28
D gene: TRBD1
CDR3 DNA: TGTGCCAGCAGTTGGGGACAGTCTGCGAGGGAAAAACTGTTTTTT
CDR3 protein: CASSWGQSAREKLFF

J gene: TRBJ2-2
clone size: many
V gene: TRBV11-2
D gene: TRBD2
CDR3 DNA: TGTGCCAGCAGTGGACTAGCGGGAAGCACCGGGGAGCTGTTTTTT
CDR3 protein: CASSGLAGSTGELFF

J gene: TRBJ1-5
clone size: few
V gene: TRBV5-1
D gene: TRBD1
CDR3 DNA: TGCGCCAGCAGCCCCCGGGACAGCCATAGCAATCAGCCCCAGCATTTT
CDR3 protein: CASSPRDSHSNQPQHF

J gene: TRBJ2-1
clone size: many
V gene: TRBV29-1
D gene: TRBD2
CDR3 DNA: TGCAGCGTTGACGGGGGGGTAGCGGGATATTACAATGAGCAGTTCTTC
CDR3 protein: CSVDGGVAGYYNEQFF